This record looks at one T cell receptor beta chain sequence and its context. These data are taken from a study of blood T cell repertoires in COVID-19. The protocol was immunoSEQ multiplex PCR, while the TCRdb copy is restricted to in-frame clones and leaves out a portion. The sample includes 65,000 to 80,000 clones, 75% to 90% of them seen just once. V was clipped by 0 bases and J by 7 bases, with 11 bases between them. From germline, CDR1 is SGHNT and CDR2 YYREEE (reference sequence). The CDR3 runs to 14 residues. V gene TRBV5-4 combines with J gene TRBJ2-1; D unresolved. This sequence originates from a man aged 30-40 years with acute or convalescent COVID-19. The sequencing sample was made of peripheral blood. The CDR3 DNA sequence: TGTGCCAGCAGCTTGGCCAACAGCTGGAATGAGCAGTTCTTC. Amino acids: CASSLANSWNEQFF. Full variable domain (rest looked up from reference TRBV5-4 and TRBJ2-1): ETGVTQSPTHLIKTRGQQVTLRCSSQSGHNTVSWYQQALGQGPQFIFQYYREEENGRGNFPPRFSGLQFPNYSSELNVNALELDDSALYLCASSLANSWNEQFFGPGTRLTVL.